One sample yielded the 21 T cell receptor beta chains listed below, sequenced in a study of T cell responses to AZD1222 COVID-19 vaccine. Using immunoSEQ multiplex PCR, the repertoire was profiled, and TCRdb retains in-frame clones only, with some absent. The sample shows 95,000 to 100,000 clones, nearly 90% of them seen only once. Sequences were derived from peripheral blood, sampled on day 0 of AZD1222 vaccination. These receptors all stem from an adult in good health.

The chain has TRBV28 and TRBJ1-6; 7 bases line up with TRBD1. V lost 6 bases to trimming and J lost 10 bases; unmatched junction nucleotides: 9. The CDR3 has 14 residues. CDR1 MDHEN and CDR2 SYDVKM come from the germline V gene. CDR3 nucleotide sequence: TGTGCCAGCAGGTGGGACAGAAGGAACTCACCCCTCCACTTT. Translation gives CASRWDRRNSPLHF.

J is TRBJ2-7 and V is TRBV5-8, with D perhaps TRBD1 (5 bases). Trimming left V 2 bases short and J 5 bases short, with 17 bases between. Germline V lookup: CDR1 SGHTS, CDR2 YDEGEE. This CDR3 region has 15 residues. The CDR3 protein is CASSFQGRALDEQYF. The CDR3, as DNA: TGTGCCAGCAGCTTCCAGGGCAGGGCTTTGGACGAGCAGTACTTC.

The rearrangement joins TRBV6-1 to TRBJ1-2; 7 positions agree with TRBD1. V lost 4 bases, J lost 0 bases, and 8 bases stayed unmatched. Germline assignment: CDR1 MNHNS and CDR2 SASEGT. The CDR3 extends over 16 amino acids. As DNA, the CDR3 is TGTGCCAGCAGTGTAGCCCCAGGGGGGGCTAACTATGGCTACACCTTC. Its translation is CASSVAPGGANYGYTF.

This rearrangement joins TRBV6-2 or TRBV6-3 to TRBJ1-2, with D unresolved. This CDR3 contains 12 residues. Germline loops: CDR1 MNHEY, CDR2 SVGEGT. V lost 0 bases, J lost 8 bases, and 7 bases lay in between. As DNA, the CDR3 is TGTGCCAGCAGTTACTCACATCCCGGCTACACCTTC. Translation gives CASSYSHPGYTF.

This chain connects TRBV9 to TRBJ2-1; D tentatively fits TRBD1 or TRBD2 (6 bases each). The CDR3 loop spans 14 amino acids. V was cut by 5 bases and J by 1 base, with 10 bases left in between. Germline CDR1 reads SGDLS; CDR2 reads YYNGEE. CDR3: CASSQGGSYNEQFF. The CDR3 DNA is TGTGCCAGCAGTCAAGGGGGGTCCTACAATGAGCAGTTCTTC.

The rearrangement links TRBV2 to TRBJ2-5; 7 bases align to TRBD1. This CDR3 has 16 residues. Germline V lookup: CDR1 SNHLY, CDR2 FYNNEI. The V gene end was trimmed by 3 bases and the J gene end by 0 bases; junction bases not matched to a gene: 7. The CDR3 is CASSEDRTWYQETQYF. In nucleotides, the CDR3 is TGTGCCAGCAGTGAGGACAGGACCTGGTACCAAGAGACCCAGTACTTC.

The genes are TRBV6-6 and TRBJ1-2; D is unresolved. This CDR3 contains 16 residues. The V gene's germline CDR1 is MNHNY and CDR2 SVGAGI (reference sequence). Trimming cost V 0 bases and J 2 bases, with 13 bases left between them. DNA of the CDR3: TGTGCCAGCAGTTACTCGGTTACAGATTTCAACTATGGCTACACCTTC. This gives the protein CASSYSVTDFNYGYTF.

This sequence joins TRBV10-3 and TRBJ2-7; possibly TRBD1 for D (7 bases). The CDR3 length is 17 residues. Trimming pared 3 bases from V and 4 bases from J, leaving 22 bases between. The germline V gene encodes CDR1 ENHRY and CDR2 SYGVKD. CDR3 sequence reads: CAISEPPGRGESYEQYF. The CDR3 region has the DNA TGTGCCATCAGTGAACCTCCCGGCAGGGGGGAAAGTTACGAGCAGTACTTC.

V is TRBV5-1 and J is TRBJ1-1; D call uncertain. Trimming took off 0 bases at V and 1 base at J, with 4 bases between the two ends. Germline V gene lookup returns CDR1 SGHRS and CDR2 YFSETQ. The CDR3 contains 13 residues. This chain's CDR3 is CASSLVRNTEAFF. The CDR3 nucleotides are TGCGCCAGCAGCTTGGTGCGGAACACTGAAGCTTTCTTT.

The genes are TRBV5-5 and TRBJ2-1; D may be TRBD2 (5 bases). The ends were cut back, 1 base at V and 2 bases at J, with 16 bases in the middle. The CDR3 covers 17 residues. Germline CDR1 reads SGHKS; CDR2 reads YYEKEE (reference sequence). The CDR3, as DNA: TGTGCCAGCAGCTTGCGGTTCCGGGGTCGGACCTACAATGAGCAGTTCTTC. Translating gives CASSLRFRGRTYNEQFF.

This clone occurred a few times. The chain carries TRBV5-4 and TRBJ1-1; D not resolved. CDR1 and CDR2 (germline): SGHNT, YYREEE (reference sequence). CDR3 length: 12 residues. Trimming removed 0 bases at V and 10 bases at J, with 10 bases between. CDR3 region: CASSLEAKGAFF. The CDR3 coding sequence is TGTGCCAGCAGCTTGGAGGCGAAGGGAGCTTTCTTT.

The J gene is TRBJ1-5, the V gene TRBV19, with D hard to call. Germline V gene data show CDR1 as LNHDA and CDR2 as SQIVND (reference sequence). This CDR3 has 13 amino acids. Trimming removed 9 bases at V and 5 bases at J, with 14 bases between. The CDR3 sequence: CASMRRSDQPQHF. CDR3 in DNA: TGTGCCAGCATGAGGAGGTCGGATCAGCCCCAGCATTTT.

This clone was recorded a few times. The rearrangement joins TRBV6-4 to TRBJ1-2, with 11 bases identical to TRBD1. The CDR3 length is 14 residues. V trimming: 5 bases; J trimming: 6 bases; junction bases outside the gene matches: 5. Germline CDR1 is MRHNA and CDR2 is SNTAGT. CDR3 sequence: CASSRDRGSDGYTF. The CDR3 DNA follows: TGTGCCAGCAGTCGGGACAGGGGGTCCGATGGCTACACCTTC.

V is TRBV18 and J is TRBJ2-7; TRBD2 is a possible D gene (5 bases). The CDR3 extends over 14 amino acids. The V gene lost 6 bases and the J gene lost 2 bases, with 14 bases spanning the gap. Germline CDR1 is KGHSH and CDR2 is LQKENI. As DNA, the CDR3 is TGTGCCAGCTCGCCTCCTTCGGGGACCTACGAGCAGTACTTC. Translating gives CASSPPSGTYEQYF.

This sequence joins TRBV25-1 and TRBJ2-7, with D uncertain. Germline V gives CDR1 MGHDK, CDR2 SYGVNS. Trimming pared 0 bases from V and 2 bases from J, leaving 2 bases between. The CDR3 totals 12 residues. In nucleotides, the CDR3 is TGTGCCAGCAGTGAATACCCCTACGAGCAGTACTTC. It specifies CASSEYPYEQYF.

This sequence joins TRBV20-1 and TRBJ1-3, with a weak D call TRBD1 (6 bases). CDR3 length: 15 residues. The V and J ends lost 3 bases and 0 bases respectively, with 12 bases between them. Germline lookup yields CDR1 DFQATT and CDR2 SNEGSKA (reference sequence). CDR3 protein: CSASIGTPSGNTIYF. The CDR3 DNA reads TGCAGTGCTAGTATAGGGACACCCTCTGGAAACACCATATATTTT.

The chain combines TRBV2 with TRBJ2-1; 11 nucleotides align to TRBD2. This CDR3 contains 12 residues. V shed 3 bases and J 15 bases; nucleotides not matched to a gene: 4. Germline CDR1 reads SNHLY; CDR2 reads FYNNEI. CDR3 sequence (DNA): TGTGCCAGCAGTGACCTAGCGGGGGGAGGGTTCTTC. Protein: CASSDLAGGGFF.

CDR3 sequence reads: CASSLSPGNEQFF. The DNA for the CDR3 is TGTGCCAGCAGCTTAAGCCCTGGCAATGAGCAGTTCTTC. The chain carries TRBV7-3 and TRBJ2-1; D is undetermined. The V and J ends lost 1 base and 6 bases respectively, with 7 bases between them. This CDR3 is built from 13 residues. Germline CDR1 and CDR2: SGHTA and FQGTGA.

The genes are TRBV28 and TRBJ2-1, with 9 bases matching TRBD1. Germline V gives CDR1 MDHEN, CDR2 SYDVKM. V was clipped by 4 bases and J by 10 bases; unmatched bases: 2. This CDR3 spans 12 amino acids. In DNA form, the CDR3 reads TGTGCCAGCAGTTGGACAGGGGCCGAGCAGTTCTTC. It specifies CASSWTGAEQFF.

The chain uses TRBV28 and TRBJ1-1; 9 bases are a match to TRBD1. CDR1 is MDHEN and CDR2 is SYDVKM in the germline V gene. CDR3 length: 12 residues. V lost 6 bases to trimming and J lost 11 bases; unmatched junction nucleotides: 7. CDR3: CASRPPGTGAFF. In DNA form, the CDR3 reads TGTGCCAGCAGACCCCCCGGGACAGGGGCTTTCTTT.

The chain carries TRBV4-1 and TRBJ1-3; D remains unclear. Trimming left V 3 bases short and J 0 bases short, with 12 bases between. In germline, CDR1 is MGHRA, CDR2 YSYEKL. The CDR3 length is 16 residues. CDR3 coding DNA: TGCGCCAGCAGCCACCCCCCAGAGAGCTCTGGAAACACCATATATTTT. It encodes CASSHPPESSGNTIYF.